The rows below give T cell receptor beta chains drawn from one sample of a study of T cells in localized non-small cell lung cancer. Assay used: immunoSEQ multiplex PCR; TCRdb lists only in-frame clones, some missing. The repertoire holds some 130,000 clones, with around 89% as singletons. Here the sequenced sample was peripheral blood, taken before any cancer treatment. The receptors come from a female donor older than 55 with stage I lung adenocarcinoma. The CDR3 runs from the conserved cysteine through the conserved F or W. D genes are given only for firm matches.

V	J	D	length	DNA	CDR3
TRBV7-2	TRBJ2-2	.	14	TGTGCCAGCAGCTTAAAGGGGGGTAACGGGGAGCTGTTTTTT	CASSLKGGNGELFF
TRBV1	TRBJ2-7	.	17	TGCACCAGCAGCCAAGATCTAGATTACCCAGACCCTTACGAGCAGTACTTC	CTSSQDLDYPDPYEQYF
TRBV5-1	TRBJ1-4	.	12	TGCGCCAGCAGCCCAATGGGTGAAAAACTGTTTTTT	CASSPMGEKLFF
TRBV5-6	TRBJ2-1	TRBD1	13	TGTGCCAGCAGCTTTGACAGGGGGAATGAGCAGTTCTTC	CASSFDRGNEQFF
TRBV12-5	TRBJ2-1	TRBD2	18	TGTGCTAGTGGTTTGGGGCGGAGGGGGCTAGCGGGAGGCTTTGAGCAGTTCTTC	CASGLGRRGLAGGFEQFF
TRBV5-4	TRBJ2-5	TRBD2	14	TGTGCCAGCACCACAAGCGGGAGGAAGGAGACCCAGTACTTC	CASTTSGRKETQYF
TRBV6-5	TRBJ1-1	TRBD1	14	TGTGCCAGCAGTTTAGACAGGGTAATCACTGAAGCTTTCTTT	CASSLDRVITEAFF
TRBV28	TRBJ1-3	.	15	TGTGCCAGCAGCTTGGGGCCGAACTCTGGAAACACCATATATTTT	CASSLGPNSGNTIYF
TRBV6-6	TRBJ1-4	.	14	TGTGCCAGCAGTTATCCGGTAACTAATGAAAAACTGTTTTTT	CASSYPVTNEKLFF
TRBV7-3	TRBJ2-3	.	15	TGTGCCAGCAGCTTAGTGGGAGATGGATCAGATACGCAGTATTTT	CASSLVGDGSDTQYF